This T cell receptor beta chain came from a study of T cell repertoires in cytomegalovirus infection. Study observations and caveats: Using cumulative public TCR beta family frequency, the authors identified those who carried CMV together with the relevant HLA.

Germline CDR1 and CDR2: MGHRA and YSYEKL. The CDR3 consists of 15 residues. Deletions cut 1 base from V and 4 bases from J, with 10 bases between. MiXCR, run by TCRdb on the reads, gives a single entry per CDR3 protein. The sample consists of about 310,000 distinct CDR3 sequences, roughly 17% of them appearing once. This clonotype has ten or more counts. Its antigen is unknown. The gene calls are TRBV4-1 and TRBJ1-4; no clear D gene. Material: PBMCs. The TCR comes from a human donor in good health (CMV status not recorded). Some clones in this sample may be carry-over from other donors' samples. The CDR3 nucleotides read TGCGCCAGCAGCCAAGGACCTCTCGATAATGAAAAACTGTTTTTT. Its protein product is CASSQGPLDNEKLFF.